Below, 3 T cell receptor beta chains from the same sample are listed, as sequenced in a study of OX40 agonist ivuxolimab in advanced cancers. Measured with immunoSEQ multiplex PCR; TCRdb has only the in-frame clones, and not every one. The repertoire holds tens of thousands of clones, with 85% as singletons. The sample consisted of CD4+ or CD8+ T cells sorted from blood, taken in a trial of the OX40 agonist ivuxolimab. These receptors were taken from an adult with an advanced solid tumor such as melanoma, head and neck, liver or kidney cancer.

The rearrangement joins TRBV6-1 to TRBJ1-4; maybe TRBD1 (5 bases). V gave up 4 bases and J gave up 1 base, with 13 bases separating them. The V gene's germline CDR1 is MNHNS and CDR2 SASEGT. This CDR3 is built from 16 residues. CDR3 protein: CASSVESGLTNEKLFF. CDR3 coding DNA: TGTGCCAGCAGTGTCGAGTCAGGGTTAACTAATGAAAAACTGTTTTTT.

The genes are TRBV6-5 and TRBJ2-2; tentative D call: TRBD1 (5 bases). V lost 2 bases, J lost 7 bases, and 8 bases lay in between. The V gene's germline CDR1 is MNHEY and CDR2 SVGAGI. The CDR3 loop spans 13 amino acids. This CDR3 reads CASSYPGRGELFF. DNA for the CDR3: TGTGCCAGCAGTTACCCAGGGCGCGGGGAGCTGTTTTTT.

The CDR3 DNA reads as TGCAGCGTCCCGACAGCCTCTGGGGCCAACGTCCTGACTTTC. This codes for CSVPTASGANVLTF. This chain connects TRBV29-1 to TRBJ2-6, with D tentatively TRBD1 (5 bases). The V end lost 6 bases, the J end lost 0 bases, and 9 bases lay between the germline ends. This CDR3 is built from 14 residues. Germline CDR1 SQVTM, CDR2 ANQGSEA.